These 22 T cell receptor beta chains came from one sample sequenced in a study of PD-L1 blockade in urothelial cancer. Here immunoSEQ multiplex PCR was the method, and the copy in TCRdb shows in-frame clones only, minus some. In the table there are over 20,000 clones, about 88% of which are singletons. Specimen: PBMCs, collected around atezolizumab (anti-PD-L1) treatment. The receptors originated from a man in his sixties with urothelial cancer.

V is TRBV12-5 and J is TRBJ2-1; D is possibly TRBD2 (5 bases). Trimming stripped 2 bases from V and 0 bases from J, with 11 bases between. This CDR3 has 16 amino acids. CDR1 is LGHNT, CDR2 FRNRAP, per germline. CDR3 region: CASGLFSGSSYNEQFF. The CDR3 DNA is TGTGCTAGTGGTTTGTTTTCGGGAAGCTCCTACAATGAGCAGTTCTTC. The complete variable domain, with remaining parts taken from reference TRBV12-5 and TRBJ2-1, reads DARVTQTPRHKVTEMGQEVTMRCQPILGHNTVFWYRQTMMQGLELLAYFRNRAPLDDSGMPKDRFSAEMPDATLATLKIQPSEPRDSAVYFCASGLFSGSSYNEQFFGPGTRLTVL.

The gene calls are TRBV5-4 and TRBJ1-5; D may be TRBD1 (5 bases). CDR1 SGHNT and CDR2 YYREEE come from the germline V gene (reference sequence). The CDR3 loop spans 14 amino acids. With 4 bases removed from V and 6 bases from J, the gap between germline ends came to 14 bases. This chain's CDR3 is CASSRQGESQPQHF. CDR3 coding DNA: TGTGCCAGCAGCCGGCAGGGCGAAAGTCAGCCCCAGCATTTT. The full variable domain, with the rest looked up from reference TRBV5-4 and TRBJ1-5, is ETGVTQSPTHLIKTRGQQVTLRCSSQSGHNTVSWYQQALGQGPQFIFQYYREEENGRGNFPPRFSGLQFPNYSSELNVNALELDDSALYLCASSRQGESQPQHFGDGTRLSIL.

The rearrangement joins TRBV6-5 to TRBJ1-1, with TRBD1 identical over 7 bases. CDR1 is MNHEY, CDR2 SVGAGI, per germline. With 4 bases clipped from V and 4 bases from J, the junction kept 6 bases outside the gene matches. CDR3 length: 14 residues. The CDR3, as DNA: TGTGCCAGCAGTTCTGGACAGGTGGGCACTGAAGCTTTCTTT. It is translated as CASSSGQVGTEAFF.

The chain couples TRBV4-3 to TRBJ2-3; no clear D. The germline CDR1 and CDR2 sequences are LGHNA and YSLEER. V was clipped by 0 bases and J by 4 bases, with 8 bases between them. CDR3 size: 14 residues. CDR3 sequence: CASSQDSSADTQYF. The CDR3, as DNA: TGCGCCAGCAGCCAAGATTCCTCCGCAGATACGCAGTATTTT.

The CDR3 here is CASSPVTSGRETQYF. CDR3 nucleotide sequence: TGTGCCAGCTCACCAGTGACTAGCGGGAGGGAGACCCAGTACTTC. The rearrangement links TRBV18 to TRBJ2-5; 13 bases are a match to TRBD2. Losses at the gene ends were 2 bases for V and 5 bases for J; bases not matched to a gene: 2. In germline, CDR1 is KGHSH, CDR2 LQKENI. This CDR3 contains 15 residues. The full variable domain, completed using reference TRBV18 and TRBJ2-5, is NAGVMQNPRHLVRRRGQEARLRCSPMKGHSHVYWYRQLPEEGLKFMVYLQKENIIDESGMPKERFSAEFPKEGPSILRIQQVVRGDSAAYFCASSPVTSGRETQYFGPGTRLLVL.

The chain carries TRBV15 and TRBJ1-1; D ambiguous. Germline-derived CDR1 and CDR2 are LNHNV and YYDKDF (reference sequence). V was pared by 1 base and J by 0 bases, with 12 bases between. The CDR3 sequence is 16 residues long. DNA of the CDR3: TGTGCCACCAGCAGAGGGACGGAGGGCCTGAACACTGAAGCTTTCTTT. Residues: CATSRGTEGLNTEAFF. The variable domain in full, completed from reference TRBV15 and TRBJ1-1, reads DAMVIQNPRYQVTQFGKPVTLSCSQTLNHNVMYWYQQKSSQAPKLLFHYYDKDFNNEADTPDNFQSRRPNTSFCFLDIRSPGLGDTAMYLCATSRGTEGLNTEAFFGQGTRLTVV.

CDR3 sequence reads: CASTQGPLLIAKNIQYF. The DNA of the CDR3 is TGTGCCAGCACCCAGGGGCCATTACTTATAGCCAAAAACATTCAGTACTTC. The chain combines TRBV21-1 with TRBJ2-4; the listed D gene, TRBD1, was not tested against the DNA. TRBV21-1 is given as a pseudogene. The CDR3 sequence is 17 residues long.

V gene TRBV7-8 combines with J gene TRBJ2-7, with a tentative D call TRBD2 (6 bases). This CDR3 is 14 amino acids long. Trimming left V 5 bases short and J 7 bases short, with 18 bases between. Per germline, CDR1 SGHVS and CDR2 FQNEAQ. CDR3 nucleotides: TGTGCCAGCAGCCGGGACTTTTTTGTTGGGGAGCAGTACTTC. It encodes CASSRDFFVGEQYF.

The chain has TRBV15 and TRBJ1-1, with D hard to call. V lost 1 base and J 6 bases, leaving 6 bases between the germline ends. The CDR3 sequence is 12 residues long. Germline assignment: CDR1 LNHNV and CDR2 YYDKDF (reference sequence). This CDR3 is CATSRAGPEAFF. Here the CDR3 DNA reads TGTGCCACCAGCAGAGCAGGCCCTGAAGCTTTCTTT.

V is TRBV10-3 and J is TRBJ2-1; 7 bases line up with TRBD2. The CDR3 consists of 16 residues. The V gene end was trimmed by 0 bases and the J gene end by 4 bases; junction bases not matched to a gene: 6. Germline V gene sequence: CDR1 ENHRY, CDR2 SYGVKD. The chain's CDR3 is CAISESPGGIYNEQFF. The CDR3 nucleotides read TGTGCCATCAGTGAGTCCCCCGGGGGGATTTACAATGAGCAGTTCTTC.

The V call is TRBV5-5, the J call TRBJ2-1; D may be TRBD1 (6 bases). The V end was cut by 2 bases, the J end by 5 bases, with 11 bases between. Germline V gives CDR1 SGHKS, CDR2 YYEKEE (reference sequence). CDR3 length equals 14 residues. In nucleotides, the CDR3 is TGTGCCAGCAGCTTAGGCGGACAGCACAATGAGCAGTTCTTC. Translated: CASSLGGQHNEQFF.

This chain links TRBV10-3 with TRBJ2-3; 11 positions match TRBD2. The CDR3 spans 16 residues. Germline CDR1 reads ENHRY; CDR2 reads SYGVKD. V lost 6 bases, J lost 4 bases, and 9 bases stayed unmatched. This CDR3 reads CAIRKLAGGTADTQYF. The CDR3 region has the DNA TGTGCCATCAGGAAGCTAGCGGGAGGTACAGCAGATACGCAGTATTTT.

The V call is TRBV5-1, the J call TRBJ2-3, with 10 bases lining up with TRBD2. The CDR3 has 16 amino acids. The V gene end was trimmed by 0 bases and the J gene end by 6 bases; junction bases not matched to a gene: 7. CDR1 and CDR2 from the germline V gene are SGHRS and YFSETQ. The CDR3 region is CASSLEIAGGMDTQYF. In DNA, the CDR3 is TGCGCCAGCAGCTTGGAGATAGCGGGGGGCATGGATACGCAGTATTTT.

The CDR3 loop is CSAVRGTSGYNEQFF. The DNA for the CDR3 is TGCAGCGCTGTTCGAGGGACTAGCGGATACAATGAGCAGTTCTTC. This chain uses TRBV29-1 with TRBJ2-1; 11 nucleotides match TRBD2. The CDR3 loop spans 15 amino acids. The germline V gene encodes CDR1 SQVTM and CDR2 ANQGSEA. With V trimmed by 7 bases and J by 4 bases, 9 bases remained unmatched.

This chain joins TRBV5-6 and TRBJ1-1; D remains ambiguous. V lost 2 bases to trimming and J lost 5 bases, with 16 bases between them. This CDR3 has 15 amino acids. The germline V gene encodes CDR1 SGHDT and CDR2 YYEEEE. The chain's CDR3 is CASSFRPRSRTEAFF. CDR3 nucleotides: TGTGCCAGCAGCTTTCGTCCCAGGTCAAGGACTGAAGCTTTCTTT.

The V and J genes are TRBV29-1 and TRBJ2-7, with D unresolved. CDR1 and CDR2 from the germline V gene are SQVTM and ANQGSEA. With 4 bases removed from V and 3 bases from J, the gap between germline ends came to 10 bases. The CDR3 has 12 residues. The CDR3, as DNA: TGCAGCGTTGGCCAGGCCAACTACGAGCAGTACTTC. Its translation: CSVGQANYEQYF.

V usage is TRBV6-1 and J usage is TRBJ1-5, with D hard to call. This CDR3 has 15 amino acids. Deletions cut 0 bases from V and 5 bases from J, with 11 bases between. In germline, CDR1 is MNHNS, CDR2 SASEGT. The CDR3 here is CASSEAGANYQPQHF. In DNA form, the CDR3 reads TGTGCCAGCAGTGAAGCGGGCGCAAATTATCAGCCCCAGCATTTT.

The CDR3 DNA reads as TGCGCCAGCAGCTGGGGGGACAGGACTCGGAACACTGAAGCTTTCTTT. Translated: CASSWGDRTRNTEAFF. This chain uses TRBV5-1 with TRBJ1-1; TRBD1 aligns across 8 bases. V lost 3 bases to trimming and J lost 1 base; unmatched junction nucleotides: 8. This CDR3 region has 16 residues. Per germline, CDR1 SGHRS and CDR2 YFSETQ.

The chain links TRBV5-1 to TRBJ2-2; D gene ambiguous. CDR1 and CDR2 (germline): SGHRS, YFSETQ. CDR3 length equals 15 residues. V lost 3 bases, J lost 1 base, and 10 bases lay in between. The CDR3: CASSSSTGNTGELFF. The CDR3 nucleotides are TGCGCCAGCAGCTCCTCTACGGGGAACACCGGGGAGCTGTTTTTT.

The rearrangement links TRBV1 to TRBJ2-1; the D call in the table, TRBD2, was not verified against the DNA. TRBV1 is termed a pseudogene. The CDR3 loop spans 18 amino acids. The CDR3: CTSSQDPVAGKSYNEQFF. The CDR3, as DNA: TGCACCAGCAGCCAAGACCCGGTAGCGGGGAAATCCTACAATGAGCAGTTCTTC.

V usage is TRBV14 and J usage is TRBJ1-6; 10 nucleotides line up with TRBD1. Germline-derived CDR1 and CDR2 are SGHDN and FVKESK. This CDR3 has 14 residues. The J segment lost 7 bases and the V segment lost 5 bases, leaving 2 bases of the junction unmatched. The CDR3 here is CASSLDRGNSPLHF. As DNA, the CDR3 is TGTGCCAGCAGCTTGGACAGGGGGAATTCACCCCTCCACTTT.

This clone turned up a few times. V is TRBV11-1 and J is TRBJ1-5, with D hard to call. There are 15 residues in the CDR3. Trimming took off 1 base at V and 3 bases at J, with 10 bases between the two ends. Germline V CDR1 and CDR2: SGHAT, FQDESV (reference sequence). CDR3 sequence (DNA): TGTGCCAGCAGCTTAGGGAACAGTAACAATCAGCCCCAGCATTTT. Amino acids: CASSLGNSNNQPQHF.